This T cell receptor beta chain was recovered during a study of STAT3 mutations in large granular lymphocyte leukemia. Turning to the study itself: More than half of T-LGLL patients received immunosuppressive therapy. Whole-study findings and limits: In several patients, dominant TCR clone burden exceeded STAT3 mutant burden. Every T-cell large granular lymphocyte leukemia patient had at least one immunodominant TCR beta clonotype.

A note on this clone: What it binds is not known.

The data were produced by immunoSEQ multiplex PCR, yet TCRdb's version contains in-frame clones alone and is incomplete. The data show about 5,400 clones, roughly 50% seen once. Trimming removed 5 bases from V and 5 bases from J, with 13 bases in between. The CDR3 is made up of 14 amino acids. Germline CDR1 KGHSH, CDR2 LQKENI. J is TRBJ2-1 and V is TRBV18, with D perhaps matching TRBD1 or TRBD2 (7 bases each). Sequenced material: peripheral blood mononuclear cells. This clonotype was sampled from a woman in her 70s with T-cell large granular lymphocyte leukemia. Some clones in this sample may be carry-over from other donors' samples. Written as DNA, the CDR3 is TGTGCCAGCTCATCGACAGGGAGGGACAATGAGCAGTTCTTC. Amino acids: CASSSTGRDNEQFF.